This paragraph covers one T cell receptor beta chain sequence. The sample is drawn from a study of blood T cell repertoires in COVID-19. In the original processing: Amplifying reference gene primers gave estimates of nucleated cell counts. This table comes from immunoSEQ multiplex PCR, and its TCRdb copy is limited to in-frame clones, with some not included. V and J calls and clone size are those listed in that table; D and trimming were worked out from the DNA. Here the sample spans around 210,000 clones, 70% to 90% being singletons. This TCR derives from a man aged 50 to 60 with COVID-19, enrolled during active disease. The source material was peripheral blood.

The CDR3: CASSLRGADYGYTF. Here the CDR3 DNA reads TGTGCCAGCAGCCTCCGGGGGGCAGACTATGGCTACACCTTC. The V and J genes are TRBV7-9 and TRBJ1-2, with D possibly matching TRBD1 (6 bases). Germline CDR1 is SEHNR and CDR2 is FQNEAQ (reference sequence). V was clipped by 5 bases and J by 3 bases, with 13 bases between them. CDR3 length: 14 residues.